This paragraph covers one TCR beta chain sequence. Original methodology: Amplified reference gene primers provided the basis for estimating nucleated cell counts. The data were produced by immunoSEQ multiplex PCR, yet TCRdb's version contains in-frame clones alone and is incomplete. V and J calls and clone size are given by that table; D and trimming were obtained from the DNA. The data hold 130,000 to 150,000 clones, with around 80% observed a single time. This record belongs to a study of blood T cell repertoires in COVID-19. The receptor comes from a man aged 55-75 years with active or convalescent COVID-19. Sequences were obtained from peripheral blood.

CDR3: CASSRTGYGYTF. CDR3 bases: TGTGCCAGCAGCCGGACAGGGTATGGCTACACCTTC. This chain uses TRBV11-3 with TRBJ1-2; TRBD1 agrees at 8 bases. The length of the CDR3 is 12 residues. Germline CDR1 is SGHNT and CDR2 is YENEEA. Losses at the gene ends were 5 bases for V and 5 bases for J; bases not matched to a gene: 1.